These T cell receptor beta chains were read from a single sample in a study of T cells in tuberculosis. Sequencing was performed with immunoSEQ multiplex PCR; in TCRdb, only in-frame clones are kept and a portion is missing. This sample has tens of thousands of clones; approximately 90% occur once, and the top ten carry 2.4%. The material was PBMCs, obtained at tuberculosis diagnosis. These receptors originate from an adult with tuberculosis. Each CDR3 is given with its conserved first and last residue. Each record gives: V gene, D gene, J gene, CDR3 protein. A D gene is named only where the DNA matches it firmly.

>TRBV4-3|NA|TRBJ1-1
CASSQVREVGTEAFF
>TRBV2|NA|TRBJ2-2
CASSDRGESGELFF
>TRBV5-6|NA|TRBJ2-6
CASSFRGVPPGANVLTF
>TRBV5-8|NA|TRBJ1-4
CASRDRGGSTNEKLFF
>TRBV28|TRBD1|TRBJ2-2
CASTSAGTGNGELFF
>TRBV7-2|TRBD1|TRBJ2-1
CASSFGQGKVNEQFF
>TRBV19|NA|TRBJ1-1
CASSRSTGSTEAFF
>TRBV30|NA|TRBJ1-3
CAWGRGNSGNTIYF
>TRBV30|NA|TRBJ1-5
CAWSRGGDNQPQHF
>TRBV4-1|NA|TRBJ2-3
CASSQAGDTTQYF
>TRBV6-1|TRBD1|TRBJ1-4
CASSEAMGQPNEKLFF
>TRBV27|TRBD1|TRBJ1-5
CASTRTGAGNQPQHF
>TRBV9|NA|TRBJ1-3
CASSVGASGNTIYF
>TRBV14|NA|TRBJ1-1
CASSQARTEAFF
>TRBV29-1|TRBD1|TRBJ2-7
CSVEGIGDSSYEQYF
>TRBV7-6|NA|TRBJ2-1
CASSLASSYNEQFF
>TRBV6-1|NA|TRBJ2-7
CASSDISVLREQYF
>TRBV6-6|TRBD1|TRBJ1-5
CASSEGQGQGQPQHF
>TRBV19|TRBD1|TRBJ1-2
CASSIRTGDGYTF
>TRBV7-9|TRBD1|TRBJ2-7
CASSPRDSRKYEQYF
>TRBV11-2|NA|TRBJ1-1
CASSLVGSGTEAFF
>TRBV19|TRBD1|TRBJ1-2
CASSSPGTDYGYTF
>TRBV13|TRBD1|TRBJ1-1
CASSINRGGNTEAFF
>TRBV9|TRBD2|TRBJ2-3
CASSAPGGGTDTQYF
>TRBV7-8|NA|TRBJ2-5
CASSLALGETQYF
>TRBV11-3|NA|TRBJ2-2
CASSAPGAGELFF
>TRBV7-2|TRBD1|TRBJ1-2
CASSLVQPRTGGAYGYTF
>TRBV27|NA|TRBJ2-1
CASSFGGTEQFF
>TRBV23-1|TRBD2|TRBJ2-3
CASSQLTGGPEDTQYF
>TRBV6-5|NA|TRBJ2-2
CASSQRGGGTGELFF
>TRBV6-4|TRBD2|TRBJ2-3
CASSEERGGTDTQYF
>TRBV10-3|TRBD1|TRBJ2-3
CAISSARDRAGDTQYF
>TRBV9|TRBD2|TRBJ2-2
CASGRETMNTGELFF
>TRBV4-1|TRBD1|TRBJ1-4
CASSPGTGGQNEKLFF
>TRBV29-1|TRBD1|TRBJ1-4
CSVRFPGQGAGEKLFF
>TRBV7-2|TRBD2|TRBJ2-3
CASSVRTSGGAQDTQYF
>TRBV18|TRBD1|TRBJ1-6
CASSPYPGQRFFGSPLHF
>TRBV2|TRBD2|TRBJ2-1
CASSEARGYGINEQFF
>TRBV5-6|TRBD1|TRBJ1-2
CASSSAGTGGNGYTF
>TRBV5-6|NA|TRBJ1-6
CASSLYRGSHSPLHF
>TRBV27|TRBD1|TRBJ1-5
CASSLGGTVNNQPQHF
>TRBV19|TRBD1|TRBJ2-7
CASSMDRVSSYEQYF
>TRBV9|TRBD2|TRBJ2-7
CASSSDGGSYEQYF
>TRBV9|TRBD1|TRBJ1-1
CASSFGTGRNTEAFF
>TRBV10-3|TRBD1|TRBJ2-6
CAISETGAGANVLTF
>TRBV5-1|TRBD1|TRBJ2-1
CASSLGQGYNEQFF
>TRBV5-5|NA|TRBJ2-3
CASSLAGAKDTQYF
>TRBV6-5|NA|TRBJ2-7
CASSSLRELADEQYF
>TRBV5-1|NA|TRBJ1-2
CASSLDRGGGYTF